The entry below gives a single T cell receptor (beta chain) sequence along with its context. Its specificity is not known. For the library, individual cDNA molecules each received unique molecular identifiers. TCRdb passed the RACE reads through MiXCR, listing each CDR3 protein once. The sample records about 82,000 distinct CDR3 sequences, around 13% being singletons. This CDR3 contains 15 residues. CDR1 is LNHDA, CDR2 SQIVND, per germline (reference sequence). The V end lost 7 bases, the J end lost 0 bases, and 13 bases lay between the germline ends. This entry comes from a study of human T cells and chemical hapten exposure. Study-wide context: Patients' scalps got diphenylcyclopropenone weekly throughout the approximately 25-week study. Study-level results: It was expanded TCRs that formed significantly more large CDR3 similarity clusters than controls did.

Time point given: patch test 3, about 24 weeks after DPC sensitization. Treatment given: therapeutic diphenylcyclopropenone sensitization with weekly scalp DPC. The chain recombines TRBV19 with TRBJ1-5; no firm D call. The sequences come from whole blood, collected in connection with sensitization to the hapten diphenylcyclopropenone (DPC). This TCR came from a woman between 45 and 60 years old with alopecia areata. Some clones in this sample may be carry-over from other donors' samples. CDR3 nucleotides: TGTGCCAGTACCCTAACAGACTATAGCAATCAGCCCCAGCATTTT. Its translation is CASTLTDYSNQPQHF.